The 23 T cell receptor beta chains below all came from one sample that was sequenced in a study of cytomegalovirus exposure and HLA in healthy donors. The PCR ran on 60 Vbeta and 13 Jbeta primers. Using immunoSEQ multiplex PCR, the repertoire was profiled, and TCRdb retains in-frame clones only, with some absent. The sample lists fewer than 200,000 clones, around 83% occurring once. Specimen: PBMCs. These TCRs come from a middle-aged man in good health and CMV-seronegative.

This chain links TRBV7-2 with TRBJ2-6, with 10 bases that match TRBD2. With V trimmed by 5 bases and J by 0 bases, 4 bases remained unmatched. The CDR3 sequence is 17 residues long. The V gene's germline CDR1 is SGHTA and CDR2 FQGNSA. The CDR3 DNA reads TGTGCCAGCAGCGTTACTAGCGGGATCTCTGGGGCCAACGTCCTGACTTTC. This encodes CASSVTSGISGANVLTF.

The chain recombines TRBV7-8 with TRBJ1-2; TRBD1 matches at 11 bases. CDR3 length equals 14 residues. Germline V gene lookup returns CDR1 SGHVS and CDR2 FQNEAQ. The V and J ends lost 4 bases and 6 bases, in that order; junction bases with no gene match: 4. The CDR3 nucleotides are TGTGCCAGCAGCTCAGGACAGGGGGCCGATGGCTACACCTTC. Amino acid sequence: CASSSGQGADGYTF.

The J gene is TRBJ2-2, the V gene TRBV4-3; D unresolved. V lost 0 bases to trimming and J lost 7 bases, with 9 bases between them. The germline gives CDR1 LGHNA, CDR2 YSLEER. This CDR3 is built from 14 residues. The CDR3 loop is CASSQEGAYGELFF. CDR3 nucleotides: TGCGCCAGCAGCCAAGAAGGAGCTTACGGGGAGCTGTTTTTT.

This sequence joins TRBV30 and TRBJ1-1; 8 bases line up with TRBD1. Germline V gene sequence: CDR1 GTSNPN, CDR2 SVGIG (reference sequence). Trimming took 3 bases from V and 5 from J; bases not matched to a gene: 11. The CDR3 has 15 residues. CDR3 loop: CAWRTPPGGGTEAFF. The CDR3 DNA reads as TGTGCCTGGAGAACACCCCCAGGGGGCGGTACTGAAGCTTTCTTT.

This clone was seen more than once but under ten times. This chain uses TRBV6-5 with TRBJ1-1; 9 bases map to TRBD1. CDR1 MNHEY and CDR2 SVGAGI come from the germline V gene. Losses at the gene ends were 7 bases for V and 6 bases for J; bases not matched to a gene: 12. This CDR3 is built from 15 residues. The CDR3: CASTSRWDRVAEAFF. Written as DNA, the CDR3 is TGTGCCAGCACCTCGAGGTGGGACAGGGTTGCTGAAGCTTTCTTT.

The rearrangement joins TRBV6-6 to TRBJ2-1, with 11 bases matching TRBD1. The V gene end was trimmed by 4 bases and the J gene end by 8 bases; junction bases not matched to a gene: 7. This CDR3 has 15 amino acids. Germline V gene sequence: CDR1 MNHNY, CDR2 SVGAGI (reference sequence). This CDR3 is CASSSNGQGADEQFF. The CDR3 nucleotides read TGTGCCAGCAGTTCGAACGGACAGGGGGCGGATGAGCAGTTCTTC.

The CDR3 DNA sequence: TGTGCCAGCATCTCCGAGTACCGGGAGGGCACATACGAGCAGTACTTC. This sequence encodes CASISEYREGTYEQYF. This rearrangement joins TRBV6-6 to TRBJ2-7; 8 nucleotides agree with TRBD2. The CDR3 has 16 residues. Trimming at V came to 7 bases and at J to 4 bases, leaving 15 bases not matched to a gene. CDR1 MNHNY and CDR2 SVGAGI come from the germline V gene (reference sequence).

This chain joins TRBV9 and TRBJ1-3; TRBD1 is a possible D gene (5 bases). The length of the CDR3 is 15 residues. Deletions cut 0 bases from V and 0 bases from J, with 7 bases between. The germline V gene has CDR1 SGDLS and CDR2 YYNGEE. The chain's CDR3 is CASSVDTGSGNTIYF. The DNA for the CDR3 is TGTGCCAGCAGCGTAGATACAGGCTCTGGAAACACCATATATTTT.

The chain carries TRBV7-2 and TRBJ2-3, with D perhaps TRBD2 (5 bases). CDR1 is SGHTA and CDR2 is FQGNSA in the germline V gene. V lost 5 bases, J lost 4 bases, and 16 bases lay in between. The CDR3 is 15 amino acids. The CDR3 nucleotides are TGTGCCAGCAGCACCGGGTCCCTTAGCGCAGATACGCAGTATTTT. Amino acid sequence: CASSTGSLSADTQYF.

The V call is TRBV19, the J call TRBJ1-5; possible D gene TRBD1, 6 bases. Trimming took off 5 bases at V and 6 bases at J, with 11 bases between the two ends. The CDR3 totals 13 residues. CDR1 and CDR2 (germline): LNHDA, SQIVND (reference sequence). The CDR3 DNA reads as TGTGCCAGTAGTCAAATCAGGGGTCAGCCCCAGCATTTT. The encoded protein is CASSQIRGQPQHF. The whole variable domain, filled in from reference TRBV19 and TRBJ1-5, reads DGGITQSPKYLFRKEGQNVTLSCEQNLNHDAMYWYRQDPGQGLRLIYYSQIVNDFQKGDIAEGYSVSREKKESFPLTVTSAQKNPTAFYLCASSQIRGQPQHFGDGTRLSIL.

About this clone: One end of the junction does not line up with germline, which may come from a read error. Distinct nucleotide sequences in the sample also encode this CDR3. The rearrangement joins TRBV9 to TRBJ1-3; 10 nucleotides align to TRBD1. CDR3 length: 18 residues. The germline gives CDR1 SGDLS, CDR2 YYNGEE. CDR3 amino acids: CASSVGTGDFSSGNTIYF. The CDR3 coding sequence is TGTGCTAGCAGCGTGGGGACAGGGGATTTTAGCTCTGGAAACACCATATATTTT.

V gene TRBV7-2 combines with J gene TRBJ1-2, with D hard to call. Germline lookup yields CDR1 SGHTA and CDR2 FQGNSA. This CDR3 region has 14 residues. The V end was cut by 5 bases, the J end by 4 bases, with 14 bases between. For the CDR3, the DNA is TGTGCCAGCAGCCGCCCACAGCCCTCCTATGGCTACACCTTC. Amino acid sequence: CASSRPQPSYGYTF.

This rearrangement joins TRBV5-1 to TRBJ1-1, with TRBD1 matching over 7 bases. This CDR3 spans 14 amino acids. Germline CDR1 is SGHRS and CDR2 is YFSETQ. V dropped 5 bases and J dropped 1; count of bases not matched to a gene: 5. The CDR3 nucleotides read TGCGCCAGCAGGGAAGGGGGCAGGAACACTGAAGCTTTCTTT. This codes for CASREGGRNTEAFF.

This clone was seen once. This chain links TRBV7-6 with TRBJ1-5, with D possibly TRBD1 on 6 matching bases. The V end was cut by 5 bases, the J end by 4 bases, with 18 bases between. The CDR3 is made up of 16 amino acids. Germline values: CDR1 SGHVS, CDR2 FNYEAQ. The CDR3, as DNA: TGTGCCAGCAGCCCCCGGGGAGGGGGGGGTAATCAGCCCCAGCATTTT. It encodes CASSPRGGGGNQPQHF.

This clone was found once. CDR3 protein: CASILDRSSYNSPLHF. Written as DNA, the CDR3 is TGTGCCAGCATCCTGGACAGAAGCTCCTATAATTCACCCCTCCACTTT. This chain joins TRBV2 and TRBJ1-6; TRBD1 is a possible D gene (6 bases). From germline, CDR1 is SNHLY and CDR2 FYNNEI. This CDR3 comprises 16 residues. With 7 bases removed from V and 0 bases from J, the gap between germline ends came to 13 bases.

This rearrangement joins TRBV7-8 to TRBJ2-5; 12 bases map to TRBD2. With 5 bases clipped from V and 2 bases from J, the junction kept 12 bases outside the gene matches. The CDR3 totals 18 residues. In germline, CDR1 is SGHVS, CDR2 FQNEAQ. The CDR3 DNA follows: TGTGCCAGCAGCCCCCCTCCCGGGCTAGCGGGGGGGCAAGAGACCCAGTACTTC. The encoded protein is CASSPPPGLAGGQETQYF.

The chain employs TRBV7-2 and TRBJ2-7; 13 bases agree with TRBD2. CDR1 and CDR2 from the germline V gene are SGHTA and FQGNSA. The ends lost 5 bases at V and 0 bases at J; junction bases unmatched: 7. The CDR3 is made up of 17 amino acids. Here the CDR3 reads CASSPRTSGRPSYEQYF. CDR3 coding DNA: TGTGCCAGCAGCCCTCGGACTAGCGGGAGACCCTCCTACGAGCAGTACTTC.

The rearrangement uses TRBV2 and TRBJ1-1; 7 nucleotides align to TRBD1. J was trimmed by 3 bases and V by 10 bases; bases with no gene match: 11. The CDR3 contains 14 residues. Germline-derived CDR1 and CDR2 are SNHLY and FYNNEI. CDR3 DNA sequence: TGTGCCAACTCCCGGGACAGCCTCGACACTGAAGCTTTCTTT. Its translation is CANSRDSLDTEAFF.

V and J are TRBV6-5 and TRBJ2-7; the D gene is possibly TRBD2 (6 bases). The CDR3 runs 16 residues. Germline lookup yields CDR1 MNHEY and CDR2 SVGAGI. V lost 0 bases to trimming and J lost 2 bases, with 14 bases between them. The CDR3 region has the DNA TGTGCCAGCAGTTACTCGGGTACTAGCAGTCCCTACGAGCAGTACTTC. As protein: CASSYSGTSSPYEQYF.

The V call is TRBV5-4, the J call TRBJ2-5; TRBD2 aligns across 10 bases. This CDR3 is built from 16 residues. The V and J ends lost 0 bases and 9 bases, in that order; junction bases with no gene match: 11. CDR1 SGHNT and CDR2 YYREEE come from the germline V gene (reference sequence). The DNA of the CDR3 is TGTGCCAGCAGCTTGGGCCGTCTAGCGGGAGCCCCTTCCCAGTACTTC. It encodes CASSLGRLAGAPSQYF.

The CDR3 bases are TGTGCCAGCAGCTTGGGAAGTACAGGATCCTACGAGCAGTACTTC. Translation: CASSLGSTGSYEQYF. The chain has TRBV7-8 and TRBJ2-7, with D perhaps matching TRBD1 (5 bases). V lost 3 bases and J lost 1, with 13 bases in between. This CDR3 spans 15 amino acids. Looked up from germline, CDR1 is SGHVS and CDR2 is FQNEAQ.

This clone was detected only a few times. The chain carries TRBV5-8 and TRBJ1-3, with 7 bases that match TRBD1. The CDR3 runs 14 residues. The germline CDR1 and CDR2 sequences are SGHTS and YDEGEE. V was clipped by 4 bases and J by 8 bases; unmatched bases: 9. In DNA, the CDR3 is TGTGCCAGCAGCGGATGGACAGGTTCGGACACCATATATTTT. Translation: CASSGWTGSDTIYF.

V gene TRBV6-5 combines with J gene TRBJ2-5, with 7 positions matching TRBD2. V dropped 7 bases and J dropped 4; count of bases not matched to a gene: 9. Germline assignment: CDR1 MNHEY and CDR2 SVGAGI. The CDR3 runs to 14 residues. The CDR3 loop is CASKRSGVGETQYF. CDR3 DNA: TGTGCCAGCAAACGGAGCGGGGTCGGAGAGACCCAGTACTTC.